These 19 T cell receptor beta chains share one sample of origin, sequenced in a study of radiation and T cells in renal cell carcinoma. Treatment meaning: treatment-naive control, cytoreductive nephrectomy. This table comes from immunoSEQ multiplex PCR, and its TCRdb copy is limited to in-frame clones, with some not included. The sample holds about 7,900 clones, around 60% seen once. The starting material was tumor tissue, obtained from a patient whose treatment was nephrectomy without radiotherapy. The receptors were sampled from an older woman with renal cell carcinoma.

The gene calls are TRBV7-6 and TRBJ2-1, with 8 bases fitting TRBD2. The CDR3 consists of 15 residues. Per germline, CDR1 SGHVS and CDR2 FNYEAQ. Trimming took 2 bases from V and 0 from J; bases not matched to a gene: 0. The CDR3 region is CASSLLAGSYNEQFF. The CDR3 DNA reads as TGTGCCAGCAGCTTACTAGCGGGCTCCTACAATGAGCAGTTCTTC.

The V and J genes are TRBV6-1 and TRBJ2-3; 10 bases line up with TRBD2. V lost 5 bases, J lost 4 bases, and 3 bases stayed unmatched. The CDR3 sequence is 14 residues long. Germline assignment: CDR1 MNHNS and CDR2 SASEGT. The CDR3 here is CASSTLAGSDTQYF. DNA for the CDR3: TGTGCCAGCAGTACACTAGCGGGGTCAGATACGCAGTATTTT.

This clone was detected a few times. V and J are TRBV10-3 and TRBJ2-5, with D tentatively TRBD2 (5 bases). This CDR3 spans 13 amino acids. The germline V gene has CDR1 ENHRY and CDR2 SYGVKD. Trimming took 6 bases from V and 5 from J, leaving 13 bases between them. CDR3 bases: TGTGCCATCAGCTCGGACTTCGGCGAGACCCAGTACTTC. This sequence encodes CAISSDFGETQYF.

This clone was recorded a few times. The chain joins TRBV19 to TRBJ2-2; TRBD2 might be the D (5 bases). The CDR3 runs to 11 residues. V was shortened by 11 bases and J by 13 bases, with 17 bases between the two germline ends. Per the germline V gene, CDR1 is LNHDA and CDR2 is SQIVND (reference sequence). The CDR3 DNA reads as TGTGCCTGCGGGTTCTTCCGAAGGCTGTTTTTT. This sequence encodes CACGFFRRLFF.

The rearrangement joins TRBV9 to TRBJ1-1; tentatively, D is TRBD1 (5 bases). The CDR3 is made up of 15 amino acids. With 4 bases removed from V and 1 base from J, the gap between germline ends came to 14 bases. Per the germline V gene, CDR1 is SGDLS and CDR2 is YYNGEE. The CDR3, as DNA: TGTGCCAGCAGCCCTAGCGACAGCCCGAACACTGAAGCTTTCTTT. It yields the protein CASSPSDSPNTEAFF.

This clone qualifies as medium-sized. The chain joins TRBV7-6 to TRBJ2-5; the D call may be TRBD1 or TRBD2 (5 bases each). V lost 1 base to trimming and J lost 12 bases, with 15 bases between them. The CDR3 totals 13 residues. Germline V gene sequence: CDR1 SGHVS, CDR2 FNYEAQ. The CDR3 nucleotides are TGTGCCAGCAGCTTAGAGTGGGACGGAGAAAAGTACTTC. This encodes CASSLEWDGEKYF.

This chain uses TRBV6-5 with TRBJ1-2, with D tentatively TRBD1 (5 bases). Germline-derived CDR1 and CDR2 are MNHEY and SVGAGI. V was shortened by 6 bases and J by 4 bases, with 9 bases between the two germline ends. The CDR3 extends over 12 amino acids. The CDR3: CASRQGTYGYTF. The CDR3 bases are TGTGCCAGCAGGCAGGGAACCTATGGCTACACCTTC.

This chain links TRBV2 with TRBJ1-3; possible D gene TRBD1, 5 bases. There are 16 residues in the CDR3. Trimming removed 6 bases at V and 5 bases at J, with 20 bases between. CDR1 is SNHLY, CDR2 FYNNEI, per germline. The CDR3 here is CASSSPFQGDRNTIYF. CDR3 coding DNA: TGTGCCAGCAGCAGCCCGTTCCAGGGAGATAGAAACACCATATATTTT. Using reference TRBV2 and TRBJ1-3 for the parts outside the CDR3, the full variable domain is EPEVTQTPSHQVTQMGQEVILRCVPISNHLYFYWYRQILGQKVEFLVSFYNNEISEKSEIFDDQFSVERPDGSNFTLKIRSTKLEDSAMYFCASSSPFQGDRNTIYFGEGSWLTVV.

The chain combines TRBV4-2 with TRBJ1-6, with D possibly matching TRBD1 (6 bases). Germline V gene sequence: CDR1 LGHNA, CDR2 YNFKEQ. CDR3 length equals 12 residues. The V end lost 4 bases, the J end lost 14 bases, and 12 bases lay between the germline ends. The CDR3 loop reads CASSRGQSTLHF. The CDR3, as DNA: TGTGCCAGCAGCCGAGGACAGTCCACCCTCCACTTT.

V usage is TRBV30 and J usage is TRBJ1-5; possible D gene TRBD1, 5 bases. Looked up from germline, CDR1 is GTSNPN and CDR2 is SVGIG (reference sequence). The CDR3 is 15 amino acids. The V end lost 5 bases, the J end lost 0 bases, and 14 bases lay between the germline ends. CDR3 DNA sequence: TGTGCCTGGTCCCCAGACAGCTATAGCAATCAGCCCCAGCATTTT. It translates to CAWSPDSYSNQPQHF.

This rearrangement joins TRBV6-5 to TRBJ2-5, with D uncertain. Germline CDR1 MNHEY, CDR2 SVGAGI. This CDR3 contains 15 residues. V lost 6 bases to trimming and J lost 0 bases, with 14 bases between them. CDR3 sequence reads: CASSPEGSYQETQYF. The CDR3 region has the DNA TGTGCCAGCAGCCCGGAAGGCTCCTACCAAGAGACCCAGTACTTC.

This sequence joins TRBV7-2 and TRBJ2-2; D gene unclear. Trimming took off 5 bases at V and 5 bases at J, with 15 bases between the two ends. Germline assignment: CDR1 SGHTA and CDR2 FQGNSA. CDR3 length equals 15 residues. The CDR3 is CASSHHQRETGELFF. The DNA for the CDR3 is TGTGCCAGCAGCCACCATCAACGCGAGACCGGGGAGCTGTTTTTT.

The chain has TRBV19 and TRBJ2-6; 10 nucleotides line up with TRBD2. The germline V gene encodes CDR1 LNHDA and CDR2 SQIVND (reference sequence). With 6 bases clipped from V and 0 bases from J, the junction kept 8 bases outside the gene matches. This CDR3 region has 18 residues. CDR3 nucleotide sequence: TGTGCCAGTAGGCCCACTAGCGGGACCACCTCTGGGGCCAACGTCCTGACTTTC. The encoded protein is CASRPTSGTTSGANVLTF.

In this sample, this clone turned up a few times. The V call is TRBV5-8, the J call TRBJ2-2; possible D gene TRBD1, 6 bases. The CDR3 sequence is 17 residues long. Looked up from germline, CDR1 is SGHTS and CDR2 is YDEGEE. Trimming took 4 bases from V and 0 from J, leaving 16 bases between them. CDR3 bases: TGTGCCAGCAGCCGCGAAGTATGGACAGCGAACACCGGGGAGCTGTTTTTT. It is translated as CASSREVWTANTGELFF. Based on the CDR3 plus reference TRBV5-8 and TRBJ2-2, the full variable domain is EAGVTQSPTHLIKTRGQQATLRCSPISGHTSVYWYQQALGLGLQFLLWYDEGEERNRGNFPPRFSGRQFPNYSSELNVNALELEDSALYLCASSREVWTANTGELFFGEGSRLTVL.

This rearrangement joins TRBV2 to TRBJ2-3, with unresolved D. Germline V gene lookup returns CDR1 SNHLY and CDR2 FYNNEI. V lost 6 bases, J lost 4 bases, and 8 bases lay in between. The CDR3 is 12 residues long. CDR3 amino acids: CASRFQADTQYF. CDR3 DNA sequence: TGTGCCAGCAGATTTCAGGCAGATACGCAGTATTTT. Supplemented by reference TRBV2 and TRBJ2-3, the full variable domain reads EPEVTQTPSHQVTQMGQEVILRCVPISNHLYFYWYRQILGQKVEFLVSFYNNEISEKSEIFDDQFSVERPDGSNFTLKIRSTKLEDSAMYFCASRFQADTQYFGPGTRLTVL.

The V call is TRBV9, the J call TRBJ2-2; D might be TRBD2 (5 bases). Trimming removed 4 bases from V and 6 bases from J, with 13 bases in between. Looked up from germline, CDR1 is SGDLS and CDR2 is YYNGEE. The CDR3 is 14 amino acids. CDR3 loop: CASSSPVGAGELFF. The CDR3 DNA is TGTGCCAGCAGCTCCCCAGTCGGGGCCGGGGAGCTGTTTTTT.

The CDR3 reads CATSRGSDKDEQFF. CDR3 DNA sequence: TGTGCCACCAGCAGAGGGTCCGACAAGGATGAGCAGTTCTTC. The rearrangement joins TRBV15 to TRBJ2-1; D not resolved. Germline CDR1 and CDR2: LNHNV and YYDKDF (reference sequence). The germline V and J ends were trimmed by 1 base and 8 bases, with 12 bases remaining between them. The CDR3 has 14 amino acids.

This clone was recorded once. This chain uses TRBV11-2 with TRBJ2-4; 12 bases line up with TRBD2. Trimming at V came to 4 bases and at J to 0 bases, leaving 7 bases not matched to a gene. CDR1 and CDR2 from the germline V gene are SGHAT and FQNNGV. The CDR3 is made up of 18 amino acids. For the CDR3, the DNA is TGTGCCAGCAGCTCGAGACTAGCGGGAGAGCTAGCCAAAAACATTCAGTACTTC. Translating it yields CASSSRLAGELAKNIQYF.

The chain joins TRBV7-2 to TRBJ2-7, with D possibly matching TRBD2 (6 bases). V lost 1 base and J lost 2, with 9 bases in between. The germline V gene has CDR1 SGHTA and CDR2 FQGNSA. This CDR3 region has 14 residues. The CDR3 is CASSLGTKTYEQYF. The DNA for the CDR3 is TGTGCCAGCAGCTTAGGGACTAAGACCTACGAGCAGTACTTC.